This T cell receptor (beta chain) emerged from a study of blood T cell repertoires in COVID-19 (dated by TCRdb to the early 2020s). Broadly, across the study: Samples covering the acute and convalescent phases of COVID-19 were provided by collaborators in the United States, Italy and Spain. The prospective study material was composed of cDNA or gDNA derived from T cells, B-cell-depleted T cells, or PBMCs. The dataset comprised deeply sampled blood TCRbeta repertoires from subjects exposed to, actively infected with, or recovered from COVID-19. The repertoires were released in a freely available public database meant as a resource for research on the immune response to SARS-CoV-2. The samples were drawn from two sources: the first 160 participants of the ongoing ImmuneRACE study, and 1,000 to 1,500 subjects contributed by 6 global collaborators. A de-identified subject ID, COVID-19 status, age in years and sex were almost always included in the sample metadata. Where HLA class I and class II types were available, the types were taken from metadata supplied by the sample provider, not from assay-based typing. Results the study describes overall, beyond this receptor: How much clinical and demographic metadata was included differed by source and by participant, and the metadata was provided uncurated.

Comments on this clone: Which antigen it targets is not known. It has no much larger one-base neighbor in the sample; base qualities were not kept.

In the prospective study, participants were 18 to 89 years old, resided in fewer than 25 geographic areas of the United States, and were enrolled through a virtual design. In the prospective study, cohorts were assigned on the basis of participant-reported clinical history obtained from a screening survey and a study questionnaire. In the prospective study, mobile phlebotomists collected whole blood, serum and a nasopharyngeal or oropharyngeal swab from each participant. Over an approximately 2-month period, participants in the prospective study had the option of providing additional blood draws and questionnaires. Prospective study blood samples were shipped either frozen or at room temperature before DNA extraction. From the germline V gene, CDR1 is MRHNA and CDR2 is SNTAGT. The CDR3, cysteine through phenylalanine, is 16 amino acids long. The only DNA kept is the CDR3, 48 bases in frame from the first base. V lost 0 bases and J lost 10 bases, and the count of bases not matched to a germline gene is 12.

TCRbeta CDR3 regions were amplified from genomic DNA using the immunoSEQ Assay, a bias-controlled multiplex PCR. On the authors' methods: Within the assay, amplification of reference gene primers was used to estimate how many nucleated cells each sample contained. To quantify the absolute abundance of each unique TCRbeta CDR3 rearrangement, sequence reads were collapsed and filtered. For each sample, productive Simpson clonality was calculated as the square root of Simpson's diversity index over productive rearrangements. Drawn from immuneACCESS, this table holds only the in-frame rearrangements with V and J called that TCRdb kept. Clones are partly lost; checked studies trace under half to an unresolved V gene and leave the rest unexplained. V, J and clone size derive from that table, while D and trimming were established from the DNA sequence. Here the sample has a few hundred thousand clones; around 80% occur a single time. The ten largest clones add up to approximately 4.5% of the sample.

The sample consisted of PBMCs or T cells enriched from blood (not recorded which). The receptor was derived from a young man with acute COVID-19. Rearrangement joined TRBV6-4 to TRBJ1-5, with TRBD1 identical over 7 junction bases. Here is the DNA: TGTGCCAGCAGTGACTCTAATACAGGGGTCATTAATCCCCAGCATTTT. Translation gives CASSDSNTGVINPQHF.